This T cell receptor beta chain was captured by sequencing in a study of lymphopenia after photon versus proton radiotherapy. Findings of the study overall: After the lymphocyte nadir, photon-treated repertoires showed oligoclonal expansion, especially of CD8+ Temra cells. Relative stability marked proton patients; photon patients lost diversity and naive cells. In patients who died, overall survival fell as post-nadir TCR diversity dropped more. Authors raise, but do not show, better survival with proton therapy.

Germline assignment: CDR1 SGDLS and CDR2 YYNGEE. The ends were cut back, 6 bases at V and 6 bases at J, with 11 bases in the middle. The length of the CDR3 is 12 residues. Profiling relied on immunoSEQ multiplex PCR, and the TCRdb table lists in-frame clones only, not all of them. Among about 39,000 clones listed, more than 85% were seen once. Points on this clone: The antigen remains unidentified.

This chain connects TRBV9 to TRBJ2-3; tentative D call: TRBD1 (5 bases). This specimen consisted of peripheral blood, obtained from a patient treated with photon-based radiotherapy. The sequence was obtained from a man between 60 and 75 years old with cholangiocarcinoma. The CDR3 region has the DNA TGTGCCAGCAACGACCCAGGGGATACGCAGTATTTT. The encoded protein is CASNDPGDTQYF.